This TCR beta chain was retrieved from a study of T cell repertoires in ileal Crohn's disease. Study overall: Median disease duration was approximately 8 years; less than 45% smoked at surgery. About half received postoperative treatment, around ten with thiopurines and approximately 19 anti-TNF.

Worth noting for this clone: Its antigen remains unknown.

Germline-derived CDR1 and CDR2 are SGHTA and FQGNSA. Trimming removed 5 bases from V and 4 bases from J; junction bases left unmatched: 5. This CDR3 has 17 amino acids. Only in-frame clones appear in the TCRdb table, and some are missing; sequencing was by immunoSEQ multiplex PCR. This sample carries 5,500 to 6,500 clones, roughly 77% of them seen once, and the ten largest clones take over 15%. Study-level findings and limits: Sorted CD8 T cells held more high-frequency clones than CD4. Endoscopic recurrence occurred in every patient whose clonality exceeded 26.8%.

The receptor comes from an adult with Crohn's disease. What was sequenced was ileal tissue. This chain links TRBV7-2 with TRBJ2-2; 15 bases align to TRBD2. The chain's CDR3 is CASSRKGLAGGTGELFF. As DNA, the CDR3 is TGTGCCAGCAGCCGAAAGGGACTAGCGGGAGGCACCGGGGAGCTGTTTTTT.